This TCR beta chain was sequenced in a study of control samples from healthy donors and cancer patients. TCRdb keeps only in-frame clones here, not all; method: immunoSEQ multiplex PCR. This sample yields roughly 130,000 clones, of which less than 95% are seen a single time; about 3.5% belongs to the top ten. On this clone itself: Germline is not matched at one junction end, which may reflect a read error.

The V gene's germline CDR1 is SGHAT and CDR2 FQNNGV. The CDR3 covers 13 residues. The sequenced material came from blood. The chain is built from TRBV11-2 and TRBJ2-5, with a possible D match to TRBD1 (6 bases). This sequence originates from a man between 25 and 39 years old in good health. CDR3 sequence: CASSGGLQGTQYF. As DNA, the CDR3 is TGTGCCAGCAGCGGGGGCCTTCAAGGGACCCAGTACTTC.